This TCR beta chain was captured by sequencing in a study of beta chain features in type 1 diabetes. Whole-study findings and limits: Moderate but significant shortening of TCRB CDR3s was recorded in all four CD4+ subsets from Type 1 diabetes patients.

TCRB transcripts that were expressed got sequenced, as all of the isolated RNA had been reverse transcribed. The data were produced by immunoSEQ multiplex PCR, yet TCRdb's version contains in-frame clones alone and is incomplete. The data contain some 120,000 clones, about 18% of them singletons. This CDR3 has 13 amino acids. Trimming took 4 bases from V and 8 from J; bases not matched to a gene: 6. CDR1 GTSNPN and CDR2 SVGIG come from the germline V gene (reference sequence). This clone appeared a few times. Its antigen is unknown. The sequenced sample was central memory CD4+ T cells from blood. V and J are TRBV30 and TRBJ2-1; 9 nucleotides agree with TRBD2. This clonotype was sampled from a man younger than 35 with type 1 diabetes. CDR3 sequence (DNA): TGTGCCTGGAAGCGCGGGAGGGTCTATGAGCAGTTCTTC. Its translation: CAWKRGRVYEQFF.